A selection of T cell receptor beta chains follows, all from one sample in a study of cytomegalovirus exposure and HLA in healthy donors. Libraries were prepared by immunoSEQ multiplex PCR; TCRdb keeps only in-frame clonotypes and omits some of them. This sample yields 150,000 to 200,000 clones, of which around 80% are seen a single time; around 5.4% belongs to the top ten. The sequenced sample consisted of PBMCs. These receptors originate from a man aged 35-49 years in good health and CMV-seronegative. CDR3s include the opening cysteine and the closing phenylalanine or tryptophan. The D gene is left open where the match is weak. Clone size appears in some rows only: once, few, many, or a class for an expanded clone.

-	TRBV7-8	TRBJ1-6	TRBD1	CASSADRVGSPLHF	TGTGCCAGCAGCGCCGACAGGGTCGGGTCACCCCTCCACTTT
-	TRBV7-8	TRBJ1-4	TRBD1	CASSSQGATNEKLFF	TGTGCCAGCAGCTCCCAGGGGGCGACTAATGAAAAACTGTTTTTT
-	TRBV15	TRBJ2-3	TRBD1	CATSSGQGVGPDTQYF	TGTGCCACCAGCAGCGGACAGGGGGTGGGTCCAGATACGCAGTATTTT
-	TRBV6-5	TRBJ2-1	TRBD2	CASRLAGESPNEQFF	TGTGCCAGCAGGCTAGCGGGAGAAAGCCCCAATGAGCAGTTCTTC
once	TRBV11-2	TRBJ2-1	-	CASSFGGASYNEQFF	TGTGCCAGCAGCTTTGGGGGGGCTTCTTACAATGAGCAGTTCTTC
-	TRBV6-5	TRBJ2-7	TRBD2	CASSRTSGGYEQYF	TGTGCCAGCAGTAGGACTAGCGGAGGCTACGAGCAGTACTTC
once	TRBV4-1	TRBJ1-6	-	CASSPQGARVSPLHF	TGCGCCAGCAGCCCCCAAGGGGCTCGTGTTTCACCCCTCCACTTT
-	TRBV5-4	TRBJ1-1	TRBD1	CASSLDRGEAFF	TGTGCCAGCAGCCTCGACAGGGGTGAAGCTTTCTTT
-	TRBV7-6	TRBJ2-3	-	CASSLGEDTQYF	TGTGCCAGCAGCTTAGGCGAGGATACGCAGTATTTT
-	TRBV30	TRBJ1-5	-	CAWSGTDYSNQPQHF	TGTGCCTGGAGTGGGACAGATTATAGCAATCAGCCCCAGCATTTT
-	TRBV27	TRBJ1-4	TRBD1	CASSTRGVNEKLFF	TGTGCCAGCAGTACCAGGGGGGTTAATGAAAAACTGTTTTTT
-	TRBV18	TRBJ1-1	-	CASSPSGTGRADEAFF	TGTGCCAGCTCACCCTCGGGAACAGGGCGGGCGGATGAAGCTTTCTTT
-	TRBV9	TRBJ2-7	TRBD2	CASSPWPSGSYEQYF	TGTGCCAGCAGCCCCTGGCCTAGCGGCTCCTACGAGCAGTACTTC
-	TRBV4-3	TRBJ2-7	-	CASSQGSGSSYEQYF	TGCGCCAGCAGCCAAGGCTCGGGAAGCTCCTACGAGCAGTACTTC
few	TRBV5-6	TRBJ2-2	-	CASSLEGGLAGELFF	TGTGCCAGCAGCTTGGAGGGAGGACTTGCCGGGGAGCTGTTTTTT
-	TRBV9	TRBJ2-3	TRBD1	CASSVWDSWRDTQYF	TGTGCCAGCAGCGTCTGGGACAGTTGGCGAGATACGCAGTATTTT
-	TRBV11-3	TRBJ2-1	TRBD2	CASSLSGTSGRVSYNEQFF	TGTGCCAGCAGCTTATCCGGGACTAGCGGGAGGGTGTCCTACAATGAGCAGTTCTTC
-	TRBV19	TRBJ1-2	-	CASSTVTGYGYTF	TGTGCCAGTAGTACTGTGACTGGATATGGCTACACCTTC
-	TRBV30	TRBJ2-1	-	CAWSPTGYNEQFF	TGTGCCTGGAGTCCAACAGGATACAATGAGCAGTTCTTC
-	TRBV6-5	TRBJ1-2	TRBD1	CASSRTGVRGGYTF	TGTGCCAGCAGCCGAACAGGGGTCCGGGGTGGCTACACCTTC
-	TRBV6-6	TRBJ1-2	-	CASSYSVTGQGYTF	TGTGCCAGCAGTTACTCGGTAACAGGGCAAGGCTACACCTTC
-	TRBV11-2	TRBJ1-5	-	CASSFTGQPQHF	TGTGCCAGCAGCTTTACTGGTCAGCCCCAGCATTTT
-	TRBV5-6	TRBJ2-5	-	CASSLEGKAQETQYF	TGTGCCAGCAGCTTGGAGGGGAAGGCGCAAGAGACCCAGTACTTC
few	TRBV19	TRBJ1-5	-	CASSIQWEGNQPQHF	TGTGCCAGTAGTATACAGTGGGAGGGCAATCAGCCCCAGCATTTT
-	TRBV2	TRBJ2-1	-	CASSGQTDIYNEQFF	TGTGCCAGCAGTGGGCAAACCGACATCTACAATGAGCAGTTCTTC
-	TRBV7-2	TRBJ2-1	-	CASSPRQKYNEQFF	TGTGCCAGCAGCCCACGACAGAAATACAATGAGCAGTTCTTC
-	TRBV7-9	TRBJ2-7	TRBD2	CASTTSGSLTYEQYF	TGTGCCAGCACGACTAGCGGGAGCCTCACCTACGAGCAGTACTTC
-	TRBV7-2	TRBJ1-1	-	CASSLRTNRVHTEAFF	TGTGCCAGCAGCTTAAGGACCAACAGGGTACATACTGAAGCTTTCTTT
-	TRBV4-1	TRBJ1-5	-	CASSQAPGGSEQPQHF	TGCGCCAGCAGCCAGGCTCCGGGGGGCTCTGAACAGCCCCAGCATTTT
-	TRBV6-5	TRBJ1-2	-	CASSYSAAYGYTF	TGTGCCAGCAGTTACTCGGCGGCCTATGGCTACACCTTC
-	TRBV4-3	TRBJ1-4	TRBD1	CASSQGERTGGEKLFF	TGCGCCAGCAGCCAAGGCGAGCGGACAGGGGGGGAAAAACTGTTTTTT
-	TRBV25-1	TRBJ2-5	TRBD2	CASSDSGLAGTRETQYF	TGTGCCAGCAGTGATTCAGGACTAGCGGGAACGCGGGAGACCCAGTACTTC
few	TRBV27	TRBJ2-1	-	CASSRGANEQFF	TGTGCCAGCAGCAGGGGGGCCAATGAGCAGTTCTTC
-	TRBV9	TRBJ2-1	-	CASKAGASSYNEQFF	TGTGCCAGCAAGGCGGGGGCCAGTTCCTACAATGAGCAGTTCTTC
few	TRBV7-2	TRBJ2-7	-	CASSSDRTYEQYF	TGTGCCAGCAGCTCAGACAGGACGTACGAGCAGTACTTC
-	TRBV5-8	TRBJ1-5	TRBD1	CASSSTGQGNQPQHF	TGTGCCAGCAGCTCAACGGGACAGGGCAATCAGCCCCAGCATTTT
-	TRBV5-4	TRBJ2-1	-	CASSLAQGHNEQFF	TGTGCCAGCAGCTTGGCGCAGGGCCACAATGAGCAGTTCTTC
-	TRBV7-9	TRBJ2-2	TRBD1	CASSLVDRGPRELFF	TGTGCCAGCAGCTTGGTGGACAGGGGGCCGAGGGAGCTGTTTTTT
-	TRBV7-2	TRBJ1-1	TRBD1	CASSLVGTGANTEAFF	TGTGCCAGCAGCTTAGTCGGGACAGGGGCGAACACTGAAGCTTTCTTT
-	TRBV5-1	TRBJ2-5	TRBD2	CASSPGTGLVGETQYF	TGCGCCAGCAGCCCGGGAACGGGACTAGTAGGTGAGACCCAGTACTTC
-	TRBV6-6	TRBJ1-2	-	CASSRQEYGYTF	TGTGCCAGCAGCCGACAGGAGTATGGCTACACCTTC
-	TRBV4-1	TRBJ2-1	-	CASSQAPGWNEQFF	TGCGCCAGCAGCCAAGCCCCGGGTTGGAATGAGCAGTTCTTC
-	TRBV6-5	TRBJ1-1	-	CASSYRAGEAEAFF	TGTGCCAGCAGTTACCGTGCGGGAGAAGCTGAAGCTTTCTTT
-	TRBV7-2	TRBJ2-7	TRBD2	CASSTAGVVPYEQYF	TGTGCCAGCAGCACCGCGGGAGTGGTGCCCTACGAGCAGTACTTC
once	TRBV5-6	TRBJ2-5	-	CASSLAGVVLRETQYF	TGTGCCAGCAGCTTGGCGGGAGTGGTTTTGAGAGAGACCCAGTACTTC
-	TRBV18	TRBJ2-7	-	CASSRDPGAGEQYF	TGTGCCAGCTCACGGGACCCGGGCGCGGGGGAGCAGTACTTC
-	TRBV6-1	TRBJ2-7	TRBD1	CASTRGDRPLGQYF	TGTGCCAGCACCCGAGGGGACAGGCCCCTTGGGCAGTACTTC